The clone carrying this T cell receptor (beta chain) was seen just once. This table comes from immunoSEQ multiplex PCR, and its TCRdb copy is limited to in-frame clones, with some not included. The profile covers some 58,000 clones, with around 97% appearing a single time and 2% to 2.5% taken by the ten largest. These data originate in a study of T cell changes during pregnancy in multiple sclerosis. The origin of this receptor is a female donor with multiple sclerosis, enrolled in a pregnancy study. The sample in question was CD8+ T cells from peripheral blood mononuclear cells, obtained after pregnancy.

The CDR3 reads CASSPRGRTEAFF. The DNA for the CDR3 is TGTGCCAGCAGCCCCAGGGGGAGGACTGAAGCTTTCTTT. The chain carries TRBV13 and TRBJ1-1, with 7 positions matching TRBD1. Trimming removed 5 bases from V and 5 bases from J; junction bases left unmatched: 5. The CDR3 runs 13 residues. Germline lookup yields CDR1 PRHDT and CDR2 FYEKMQ (reference sequence). The full variable domain, rest sourced from reference TRBV13 and TRBJ1-1, is AAGVIQSPRHLIKEKRETATLKCYPIPRHDTVYWYQQGPGQDPQFLISFYEKMQSDKGSIPDRFSAQQFSDYHSELNMSSLELGDSALYFCASSPRGRTEAFFGQGTRLTVV.